Below, 22 T cell receptor beta chains from the same sample are listed, as sequenced in a study of immune heterogeneity within non-small cell lung tumors. Template input, which was bulk tumor genomic DNA, totaled 600 ng per sample. During surgery, several far-apart biopsies were obtained from every primary tumor. Their non-small cell lung cancer was newly diagnosed and untreated, and the patients underwent curative surgery. CDR3 of TCR beta was amplified by multiplex PCR that used 32 V and 13 J primers. MiXCR, run by TCRdb on the multiplex PCR reads, gives a single entry per CDR3 protein. Of some 6,000 distinct CDR3 sequences in the sample, roughly 18% were seen once. Material for sequencing was lung tumor tissue. The origin of the receptors is a man aged 35 to 55 with non-small cell lung cancer.

This clonotype is categorized as medium-sized. This chain connects TRBV28 to TRBJ2-7, with 9 bases that match TRBD1. Per the germline V gene, CDR1 is MDHEN and CDR2 is SYDVKM. CDR3 length: 15 residues. V shed 6 bases, J shed 4 bases, and the junction held 10 bases outside the gene matches. The CDR3 DNA sequence: TGTGCCAGCAGCAACTCCGGGACAGGGCAGTACGAGCAGTACTTC. This gives the protein CASSNSGTGQYEQYF.

This clonotype is categorized as medium-sized (0.01 to 0.1%). The CDR3 loop is CASILSGTSGIYNEQFF. Here the CDR3 DNA reads TGTGCCAGCATCCTCTCGGGGACTAGCGGGATCTACAATGAGCAGTTCTTC. The chain is built from TRBV12-3 or TRBV12-4 and TRBJ2-1; 13 bases agree with TRBD2. The CDR3 is made up of 17 amino acids. V was clipped by 7 bases and J by 3 bases; unmatched bases: 9.

This clonotype is classed as medium-sized. The V gene is TRBV5-1, the J gene TRBJ1-2; weak D call: TRBD1 (6 bases). Trimming pared 3 bases from V and 3 bases from J, leaving 9 bases between. This CDR3 contains 13 residues. Germline loops: CDR1 SGHRS, CDR2 YFSETQ. The CDR3 here is CASSWTVYYGYTF. For the CDR3, the DNA is TGCGCCAGCAGCTGGACAGTCTACTATGGCTACACCTTC.

This clonotype is medium-sized (0.01 to 0.1%) in the sample. The chain recombines TRBV28 with TRBJ2-7; 9 bases map to TRBD2. Germline V gene lookup returns CDR1 MDHEN and CDR2 SYDVKM. Trimming at V came to 2 bases and at J to 1 base, leaving 9 bases not matched to a gene. The CDR3 sequence is 17 residues long. The CDR3 spells CASSLVGLLAGSYEQYF. The CDR3 DNA reads TGTGCCAGCAGTTTAGTCGGTCTTCTAGCGGGATCCTACGAGCAGTACTTC.

Within the sample, this clonotype is medium-sized. The junction departs from the called germline gene at one end, perhaps through a read error. CDR3: CTSTPQDSGANVLTF. CDR3 in DNA: TGTACCAGCACCCCACAGGACTCTGGGGCCAACGTCCTGACTTTC. V usage is TRBV6-1 and J usage is TRBJ2-6; perhaps TRBD1 as D (5 bases). In germline, CDR1 is MNHNS, CDR2 SASEGT. The CDR3 consists of 15 residues.

By sample share, this clonotype is medium-sized. This chain uses TRBV7-3 with TRBJ2-7; D is unclear. With 3 bases removed from V and 6 bases from J, the gap between germline ends came to 18 bases. The CDR3 contains 15 residues. CDR1 and CDR2 from the germline V gene are SGHTA and FQGTGA. The CDR3 region is CASSLLAGDASEQYF. DNA of the CDR3: TGTGCCAGCAGCTTGCTTGCAGGAGACGCCTCCGAGCAGTACTTC.

Details on this clonotype: A much bigger clone sits one base away, suggesting this may be a read error. V is TRBV29-1 and J is TRBJ1-5; 7 nucleotides match TRBD1. The germline CDR1 and CDR2 sequences are SQVTM and ANQGSEA. The CDR3 sequence is 14 residues long. V dropped 6 bases and J dropped 5; count of bases not matched to a gene: 10. The CDR3 loop reads CSVVDRVMDQPQHF. The CDR3 nucleotides are TGCAGCGTCGTTGACAGGGTGATGGATCAGCCCCAGCATTTT.

In its sample, this clonotype ranks as medium-sized. The chain carries TRBV28 and TRBJ1-5, with 12 bases identical to TRBD1. Germline V gene lookup returns CDR1 MDHEN and CDR2 SYDVKM. The CDR3 has 18 amino acids. Germline trimming cut 6 bases from V and 2 bases from J; bases unmatched to any gene: 11. This chain's CDR3 is CASSRSGTGGEGNQPQHF. Written as DNA, the CDR3 is TGTGCCAGCAGCCGCTCCGGGACAGGGGGCGAGGGCAATCAGCCCCAGCATTTT.

There are a few counts of this clonotype. The chain couples TRBV4-1 to TRBJ1-1; no clear D gene. V was clipped by 0 bases and J by 5 bases, with 16 bases between them. Germline-derived CDR1 and CDR2 are MGHRA and YSYEKL. The CDR3 consists of 16 residues. The CDR3 bases are TGCGCCAGCAGCCAAGAGGGTTATCCCTCTGGGACTGAAGCTTTCTTT. It yields the protein CASSQEGYPSGTEAFF.

Sample share makes this clonotype medium-sized. CDR3 region: CASSPWLAGVADTQYF. The CDR3 DNA reads as TGTGCCAGCAGCCCATGGCTAGCGGGAGTGGCAGATACGCAGTATTTT. The chain joins TRBV7-6 to TRBJ2-3; 10 positions match TRBD2. V lost 5 bases and J lost 4; bases outside the gene matches: 9. Germline V gene sequence: CDR1 SGHVS, CDR2 FNYEAQ. There are 16 residues in the CDR3.

This clonotype has ten or more counts. The chain combines TRBV12-3 or TRBV12-4 with TRBJ2-7, with 9 nucleotides matching TRBD1. With V trimmed by 9 bases and J by 2 bases, 23 bases remained unmatched. This CDR3 region has 19 residues. Here the CDR3 DNA reads TGTGCCAGTAGCCATGGTCCCGGGACAGGGCCGGGGACCCCCTACGAGCAGTACTTC. This translates into CASSHGPGTGPGTPYEQYF.

This clonotype is medium-sized in the sample. The chain's CDR3 is CASSPGPMNTEAFF. As DNA, the CDR3 is TGTGCCAGCAGTCCGGGGCCAATGAACACTGAAGCTTTCTTT. J is TRBJ1-1 and V is TRBV2; perhaps TRBD1 as D (5 bases). Germline V gives CDR1 SNHLY, CDR2 FYNNEI. There are 14 residues in the CDR3. V was clipped by 5 bases and J by 0 bases, with 10 bases between them.

This clonotype showed up just a few times. The chain recombines TRBV4-1 with TRBJ2-1, with 7 bases matching TRBD2. This CDR3 has 16 amino acids. From germline, CDR1 is MGHRA and CDR2 YSYEKL. Germline trimming cut 4 bases from V and 7 bases from J; bases unmatched to any gene: 13. The CDR3 reads CASSPARGGRRNEQFF. CDR3 DNA sequence: TGCGCCAGCAGCCCCGCGCGCGGGGGACGTAGAAATGAGCAGTTCTTC.

Judged by abundance, this clonotype is medium-sized. The chain employs TRBV9 and TRBJ1-6, with D possibly being TRBD1 (6 bases). Germline CDR1 reads SGDLS; CDR2 reads YYNGEE. The ends were cut back, 0 bases at V and 2 bases at J, with 9 bases in the middle. This CDR3 contains 16 residues. Here the CDR3 reads CASSVVDRPYNSPLHF. CDR3 bases: TGTGCCAGCAGCGTAGTGGACAGACCCTATAATTCACCCCTCCACTTT.

This clonotype was counted between two and nine times. This sequence may be a read error, since a much larger clone differs from it by one base. The V gene is TRBV19, the J gene TRBJ1-4, with a tentative D call TRBD1 (5 bases). Trimming stripped 6 bases from V and 4 bases from J, with 18 bases between. This CDR3 has 16 amino acids. Germline CDR1 LNHDA, CDR2 SQIVND (reference sequence). The CDR3: CASSEAAGRGNEKLFF. CDR3 nucleotide sequence: TGTGCCAGTAGCGAAGCGGCGGGACGGGGTAATGAAAAACTGTTTTTT.

This clonotype was seen more than once but under ten times. The chain combines TRBV5-1 with TRBJ2-1; D call uncertain. Germline V gene data show CDR1 as SGHRS and CDR2 as YFSETQ. Trimming shortened V by 7 bases and J by 1 base, and 9 bases separated the two germline ends. The CDR3 has 13 amino acids. CDR3 protein: CASARASYNEQFF. The DNA of the CDR3 is TGCGCCAGCGCCAGAGCTTCCTACAATGAGCAGTTCTTC.

With respect to this clonotype: This sequence may be a read error, since a much larger clone differs from it by one base. J is TRBJ2-2 and V is TRBV4-2; possibly TRBD2 for D (7 bases). The CDR3 is made up of 13 amino acids. Germline-derived CDR1 and CDR2 are LGHNA and YNFKEQ. The CDR3 bases are TGTGCCAGCAGCCTCAGAAGGGGGGGGGTGCTGTTTTTT. Residues: CASSLRRGGVLFF.

This clonotype is deemed medium-sized. The chain has TRBV6-2 or TRBV6-3 and TRBJ2-7; tentatively, D is TRBD1 or TRBD2 (5 bases each). Trimming removed 4 bases at V and 7 bases at J, with 17 bases between. CDR3 length: 14 amino acids. CDR1 and CDR2 (germline): MNHEY, SVGEGT. CDR3: CASSSPQGWGEQYF. The CDR3 DNA reads TGTGCCAGCAGTTCCCCTCAGGGCTGGGGGGAGCAGTACTTC.

In its sample, this clonotype is medium-sized. The chain carries TRBV10-3 and TRBJ1-5; D call uncertain. CDR3 length: 17 amino acids. Germline V lookup: CDR1 ENHRY, CDR2 SYGVKD. Trimming pared 0 bases from V and 2 bases from J, leaving 14 bases between. The CDR3 is CAISESRRKIGNQPQHF. The CDR3, as DNA: TGTGCCATCAGTGAGTCGAGACGAAAAATCGGCAATCAGCCCCAGCATTTT.

For this clonotype: Since a much larger clone is just one base distant, this may be a read error. The chain links TRBV7-3 to TRBJ2-7; 12 nucleotides align to TRBD1. The CDR3 runs 16 residues. Per germline, CDR1 SGHTA and CDR2 FQGTGA. V dropped 8 bases and J dropped 7; count of bases not matched to a gene: 15. Here the CDR3 reads CASRLAPGQGAGEQYF. CDR3 DNA: TGTGCCAGCCGCCTCGCTCCGGGACAGGGGGCGGGGGAGCAGTACTTC.

Of note for this clonotype: A read error is possible here, since a much larger clone lies one base away. The chain uses TRBV5-1 and TRBJ2-1, with TRBD2 identical over 13 bases. Unmatched junction bases numbered 6, after V lost 2 bases and J lost 7 bases. There are 16 residues in the CDR3. CDR1 and CDR2 from the germline V gene are SGHRS and YFSETQ. CDR3 bases: TGCGCCAGCAGCTTCTGGACTAGCGGGAGCCGTAATGAGCAGTTCTTC. It yields the protein CASSFWTSGSRNEQFF.

In its sample, this clonotype ranks as medium-sized. Relative to the germline gene, one junction end is altered; a read error may explain this. The V and J genes are TRBV2 and TRBJ1-3; D is undetermined. This CDR3 comprises 13 residues. The germline V gene has CDR1 SNHLY and CDR2 FYNNEI. The DNA for the CDR3 is TGTGCCGGCAGGACCTCCTCGGGAAACACCATATATTTT. This encodes CAGRTSSGNTIYF.